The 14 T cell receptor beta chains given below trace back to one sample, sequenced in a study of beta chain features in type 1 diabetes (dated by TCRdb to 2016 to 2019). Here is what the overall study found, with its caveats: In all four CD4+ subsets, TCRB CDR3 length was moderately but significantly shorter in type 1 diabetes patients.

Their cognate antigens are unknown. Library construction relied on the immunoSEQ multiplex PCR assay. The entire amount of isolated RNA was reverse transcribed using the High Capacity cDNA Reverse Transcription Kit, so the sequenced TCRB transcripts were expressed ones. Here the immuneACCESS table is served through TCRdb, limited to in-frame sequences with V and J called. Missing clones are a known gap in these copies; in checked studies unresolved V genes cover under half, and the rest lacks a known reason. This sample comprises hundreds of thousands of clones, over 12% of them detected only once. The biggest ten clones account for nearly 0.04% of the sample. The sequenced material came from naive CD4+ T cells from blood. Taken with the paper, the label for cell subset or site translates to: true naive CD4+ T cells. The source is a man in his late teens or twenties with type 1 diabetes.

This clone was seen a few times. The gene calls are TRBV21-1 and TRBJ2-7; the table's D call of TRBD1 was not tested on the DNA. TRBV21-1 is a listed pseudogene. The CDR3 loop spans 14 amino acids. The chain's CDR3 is CASSKYHRNYEQYF. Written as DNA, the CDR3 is TGTGCCAGCAGCAAATATCACAGAAACTACGAGCAGTACTTC.

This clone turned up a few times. The CDR3: CAISESEASGYTF. The CDR3 coding sequence is TGTGCCATCAGTGAGTCAGAGGCTAGCGGCTACACCTTC. The chain recombines TRBV10-3 with TRBJ1-2, with D hard to call. Trimming took off 0 bases at V and 8 bases at J, with 10 bases between the two ends. The CDR3 is 13 residues long. Germline V lookup: CDR1 ENHRY, CDR2 SYGVKD.

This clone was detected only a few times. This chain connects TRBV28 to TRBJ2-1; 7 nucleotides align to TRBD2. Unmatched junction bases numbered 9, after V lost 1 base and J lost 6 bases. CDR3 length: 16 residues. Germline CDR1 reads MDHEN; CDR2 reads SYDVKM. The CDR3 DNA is TGTGCCAGCAGTTTATATAGTCCGGCGGGGGTCAATGAGCAGTTCTTC. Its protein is CASSLYSPAGVNEQFF. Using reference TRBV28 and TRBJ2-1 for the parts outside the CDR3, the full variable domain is DVKVTQSSRYLVKRTGEKVFLECVQDMDHENMFWYRQDPGLGLRLIYFSYDVKMKEKGDIPEGYSVSREKKERFSLILESASTNQTSMYLCASSLYSPAGVNEQFFGPGTRLTVL.

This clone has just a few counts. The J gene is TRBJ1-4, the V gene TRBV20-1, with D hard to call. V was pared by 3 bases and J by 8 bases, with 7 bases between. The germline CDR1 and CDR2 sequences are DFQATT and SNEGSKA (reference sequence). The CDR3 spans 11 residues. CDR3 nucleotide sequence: TGCAGTGCTAGGGCACAAGAAAAACTGTTTTTT. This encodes CSARAQEKLFF.

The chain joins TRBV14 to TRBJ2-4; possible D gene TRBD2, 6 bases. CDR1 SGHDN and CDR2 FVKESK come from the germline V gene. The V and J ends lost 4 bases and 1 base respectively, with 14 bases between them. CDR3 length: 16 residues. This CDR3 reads CASSPGVRRAKNIQYF. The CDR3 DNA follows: TGTGCCAGCAGCCCGGGAGTACGCCGTGCCAAAAACATTCAGTACTTC.

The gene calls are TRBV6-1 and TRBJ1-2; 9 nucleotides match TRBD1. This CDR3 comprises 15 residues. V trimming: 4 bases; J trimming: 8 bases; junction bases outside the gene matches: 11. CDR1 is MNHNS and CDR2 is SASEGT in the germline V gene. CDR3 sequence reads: CASSVTGTGNSGYTF. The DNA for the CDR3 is TGTGCCAGCAGTGTAACCGGGACAGGGAATTCCGGCTACACCTTC.

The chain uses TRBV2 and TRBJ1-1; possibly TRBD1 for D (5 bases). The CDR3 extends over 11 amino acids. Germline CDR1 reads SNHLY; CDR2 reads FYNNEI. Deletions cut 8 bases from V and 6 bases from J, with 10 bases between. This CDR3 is CASGGEAEAFF. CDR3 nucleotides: TGTGCCAGCGGGGGGGAGGCTGAAGCTTTCTTT.

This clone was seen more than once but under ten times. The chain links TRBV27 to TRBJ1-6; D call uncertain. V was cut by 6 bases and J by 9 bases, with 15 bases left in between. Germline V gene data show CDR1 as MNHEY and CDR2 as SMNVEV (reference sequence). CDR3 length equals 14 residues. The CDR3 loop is CASRSGMVGSPLHF. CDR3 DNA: TGTGCCAGCAGATCTGGGATGGTGGGTTCACCCCTCCACTTT.

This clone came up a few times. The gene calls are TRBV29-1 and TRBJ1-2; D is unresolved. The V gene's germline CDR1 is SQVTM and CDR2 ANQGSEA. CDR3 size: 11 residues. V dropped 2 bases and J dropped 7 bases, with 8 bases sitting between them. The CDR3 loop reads CSVERAGGYTF. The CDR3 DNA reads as TGCAGCGTTGAAAGAGCTGGTGGCTACACCTTC. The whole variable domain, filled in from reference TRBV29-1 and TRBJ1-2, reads SAVISQKPSRDICQRGTSLTIQCQVDSQVTMMFWYRQQPGQSLTLIATANQGSEATYESGFVIDKFPISRPNLTFSTLTVSNMSPEDSSIYLCSVERAGGYTFGSGTRLTVV.

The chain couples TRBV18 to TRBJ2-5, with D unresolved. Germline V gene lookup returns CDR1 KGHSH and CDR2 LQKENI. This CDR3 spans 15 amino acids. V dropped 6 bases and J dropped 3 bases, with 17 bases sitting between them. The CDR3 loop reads CASSPTANSKETQYF. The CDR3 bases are TGTGCCAGCTCTCCCACGGCCAACAGCAAAGAGACCCAGTACTTC.

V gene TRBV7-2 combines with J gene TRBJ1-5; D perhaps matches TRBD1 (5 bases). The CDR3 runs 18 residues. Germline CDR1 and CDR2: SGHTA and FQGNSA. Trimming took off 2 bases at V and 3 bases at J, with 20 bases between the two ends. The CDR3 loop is CASSLWSSGQGSNQPQHF. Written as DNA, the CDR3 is TGTGCCAGCAGCTTATGGAGTAGTGGGCAGGGCTCCAATCAGCCCCAGCATTTT.

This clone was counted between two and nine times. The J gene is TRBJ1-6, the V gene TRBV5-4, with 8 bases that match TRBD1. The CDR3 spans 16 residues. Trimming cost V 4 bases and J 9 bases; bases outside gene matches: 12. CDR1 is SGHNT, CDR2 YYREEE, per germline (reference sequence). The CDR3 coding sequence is TGTGCCAGCAGCGCCCGGGACAGGCGGGTGTTTTCACCCCTCCACTTT. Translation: CASSARDRRVFSPLHF.

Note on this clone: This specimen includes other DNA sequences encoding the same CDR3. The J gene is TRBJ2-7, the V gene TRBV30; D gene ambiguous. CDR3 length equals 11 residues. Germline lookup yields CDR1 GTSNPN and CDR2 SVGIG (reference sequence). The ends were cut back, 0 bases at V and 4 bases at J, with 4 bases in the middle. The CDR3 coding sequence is TGTGCCTGGAGTGTACTTTACGAGCAGTACTTC. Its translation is CAWSVLYEQYF.

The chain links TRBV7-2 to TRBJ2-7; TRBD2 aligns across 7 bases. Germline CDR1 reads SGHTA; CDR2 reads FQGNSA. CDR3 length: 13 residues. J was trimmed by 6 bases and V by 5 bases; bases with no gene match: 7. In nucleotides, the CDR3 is TGTGCCAGCAGCGCCGAGGTAGCGGGCGAGCAGTACTTC. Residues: CASSAEVAGEQYF.